A selection of T cell receptor beta chains follows, all from one sample in a study of regulatory T cells in long-lasting Graves disease. TCRdb re-derived calls from the multiplex PCR reads in MiXCR, one entry per CDR3 protein. The sample has 530,000 or so distinct CDR3 sequences, around an eighth seen once. The same data also contributed to another study, on T cells in Graves' hyperthyroidism and ophthalmopathy.

Sequences were derived from peripheral blood mononuclear cells (PBMCs), sampled at new diagnosis, from a patient treated with antithyroid drugs. The receptors here all came from a man aged 30 to 45 with Graves disease. Each CDR3 is given with its conserved first and last residue. Each record gives: clone size, V gene, D gene, J gene, CDR3 protein, CDR3 DNA. D genes are given only for firm matches. The size of a clone is reported for some rows only, either as once, few or many, or as a class for expanded clones.

>.|TRBV12-3/TRBV12-4|.|TRBJ2-2
CASIDPSRENTGELFF
TGTGCCAGCATCGACCCGTCACGGGAGAACACCGGGGAGCTGTTTTTT
>.|TRBV28|TRBD1|TRBJ1-5
CASSFEQGQYQPQHF
TGTGCCAGCAGTTTTGAACAGGGGCAATATCAGCCCCAGCATTTT
>.|TRBV20-1|TRBD1|TRBJ2-3
CSARDPGGESATQYF
TGCAGTGCTAGAGATCCAGGGGGCGAATCGGCTACGCAGTATTTT
>few|TRBV18|.|TRBJ1-1
CASSPELNTEAFF
TGTGCCAGCTCACCAGAGCTCAACACTGAAGCTTTCTTT
>.|TRBV6-5|TRBD1|TRBJ2-1
CASSYSGRGGGERFF
TGTGCCAGCAGTTACTCAGGGCGAGGGGGCGGTGAGCGGTTCTTC
>many|TRBV5-8|TRBD1|TRBJ1-6
CASSLEGQGAWSPLHF
TGTGCCAGCAGCTTGGAAGGCCAGGGGGCTTGGTCACCCCTCCACTTT
>many|TRBV7-2|.|TRBJ2-7
CASSFVTRIYEQYF
TGTGCCAGCAGCTTCGTGACTAGGATCTACGAGCAGTACTTC
>few|TRBV5-8|.|TRBJ2-7
CASRSLGQGYEQYF
TGTGCCAGCAGGTCCCTTGGGCAGGGCTACGAGCAGTACTTC
>few|TRBV5-1|.|TRBJ2-1
CASSLAPPDTSYNEQFF
TGCGCCAGCAGCTTGGCCCCGCCAGACACCTCCTACAATGAGCAGTTCTTC
>many|TRBV10-2|.|TRBJ1-1
CAASGSPLNTEAFF
TGCGCCGCTTCGGGATCCCCCCTGAACACTGAAGCTTTCTTT
>few|TRBV11-2|.|TRBJ1-2
CASSFRPPNYGYTF
TGTGCCAGCAGCTTCCGCCCTCCGAACTATGGCTACACCTTC
>.|TRBV10-3|TRBD1|TRBJ1-1
CATRDSMNTEAFF
TGTGCCACTAGGGACAGTATGAACACTGAAGCTTTCTTT
>many|TRBV19|TRBD1|TRBJ1-5
CASSKPQGQLKPQHF
TGTGCCAGTAGCAAACCCCAGGGACAGCTGAAGCCCCAGCATTTT
>many|TRBV28|.|TRBJ1-5
CASSLSGGRRSNQPQHF
TGTGCCAGCAGTTTATCGGGGGGGCGCAGGAGCAATCAGCCCCAGCATTTT
>many|TRBV11-2|TRBD1|TRBJ2-7
CASSPNRFRDRDYEQYF
TGTGCCAGCAGCCCTAACCGCTTCCGGGACAGGGACTACGAGCAGTACTTC
>.|TRBV27|TRBD2|TRBJ2-7
CASSFDPTAGGSYEQYF
TGTGCCAGCAGTTTTGACCCCACAGCGGGAGGGTCATACGAGCAGTACTTC
>.|TRBV20-1|.|TRBJ2-4
CSAGLGVGKNIQYF
TGCAGTGCTGGTTTAGGGGTGGGCAAAAACATTCAGTACTTC
>many|TRBV20-1|TRBD2|TRBJ2-7
CSARTPRAGGTYEQYF
TGCAGTGCTAGGACCCCCAGAGCGGGAGGAACCTACGAGCAGTACTTC
>few|TRBV12-3/TRBV12-4|.|TRBJ2-1
CASTETTALYNEQFF
TGTGCCAGCACCGAGACGACAGCTCTATACAATGAGCAGTTCTTC
>.|TRBV10-3|.|TRBJ2-5
CAISESRDQETQYF
TGTGCCATCAGTGAGTCCCGGGACCAAGAGACCCAGTACTTC
>many|TRBV20-1|.|TRBJ2-1
CSAREDNEQFF
TGCAGTGCTAGGGAGGACAATGAGCAGTTCTTC
>.|TRBV11-1|TRBD1|TRBJ1-4
CASSLRPNGQDNEKLFF
TGTGCCAGCAGCTTACGTCCGAATGGACAGGATAATGAAAAACTGTTTTTT
>.|TRBV9|TRBD2|TRBJ2-3
CASSVAGLAGGPGDAQYF
TGTGCCAGCAGCGTAGCTGGTCTAGCGGGAGGACCAGGAGATGCGCAGTATTTT